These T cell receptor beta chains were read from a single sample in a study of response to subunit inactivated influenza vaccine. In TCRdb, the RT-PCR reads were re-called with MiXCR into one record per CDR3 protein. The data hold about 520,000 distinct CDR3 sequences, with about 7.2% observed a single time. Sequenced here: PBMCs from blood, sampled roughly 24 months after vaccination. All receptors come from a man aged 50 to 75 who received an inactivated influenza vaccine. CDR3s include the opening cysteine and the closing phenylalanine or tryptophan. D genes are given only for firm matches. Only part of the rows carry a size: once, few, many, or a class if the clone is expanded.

CDR3nt: TGTGCCAGCAGCTCCCGGACCTCCTACGAGCAGTACTTC
CDR3aa: CASSSRTSYEQYF
j_gene: TRBJ2-7
abundance: NA
d_gene: NA
v_gene: TRBV7-2

CDR3nt: TGTGCCAGCAGCTTCCAGACTAGCGGGAGGTACGAGCAGTACTTC
CDR3aa: CASSFQTSGRYEQYF
j_gene: TRBJ2-7
abundance: few
d_gene: TRBD2
v_gene: TRBV3-1

CDR3nt: TGTGCCACCAGCAGAGCAGGGCTAGCGAAGTCAGATACGCAGTATTTT
CDR3aa: CATSRAGLAKSDTQYF
j_gene: TRBJ2-3
abundance: few
d_gene: NA
v_gene: TRBV15

CDR3nt: TGTGCCAGCAGTTACTCGTTTACAGCGCAGGGGACTGGCTACACCTTC
CDR3aa: CASSYSFTAQGTGYTF
j_gene: TRBJ1-2
abundance: NA
d_gene: NA
v_gene: TRBV6-5

CDR3nt: TGCAGCGTTGTAAGGGAGGAAAAACTGTTTTTT
CDR3aa: CSVVREEKLFF
j_gene: TRBJ1-4
abundance: few
d_gene: NA
v_gene: TRBV29-1

CDR3nt: TGCGCCAGCAGCCAACCGACTAGCGGGGGCCTGGGGGAGCAGTTCTTC
CDR3aa: CASSQPTSGGLGEQFF
j_gene: TRBJ2-1
abundance: few
d_gene: TRBD2
v_gene: TRBV4-1

CDR3nt: TGTGCCAGCAGAGGAGGAGGGTACGGCAATCAGCCCCAGCATTTT
CDR3aa: CASRGGGYGNQPQHF
j_gene: TRBJ1-5
abundance: NA
d_gene: NA
v_gene: TRBV6-2/TRBV6-3

CDR3nt: TGTGCCAGCAGTTACTCTAGGAGCACAGATACGCAGTATTTT
CDR3aa: CASSYSRSTDTQYF
j_gene: TRBJ2-3
abundance: many
d_gene: NA
v_gene: TRBV6-5

CDR3nt: TGCAGCGTCGGGGGCCCGGGGTTGGGCACTGAAGCTTTCTTT
CDR3aa: CSVGGPGLGTEAFF
j_gene: TRBJ1-1
abundance: many
d_gene: NA
v_gene: TRBV29-1

CDR3nt: TGCGCCAGCAGGCAGACAGCCGGGAGCTCCTACGAGCAGTACTTC
CDR3aa: CASRQTAGSSYEQYF
j_gene: TRBJ2-7
abundance: few
d_gene: NA
v_gene: TRBV5-1

CDR3nt: TGCGCCAGCAGCTTCTGGGACAGGGGGGCCGGGGAGCTGTTTTTT
CDR3aa: CASSFWDRGAGELFF
j_gene: TRBJ2-2
abundance: many
d_gene: TRBD1
v_gene: TRBV5-1

CDR3nt: TGTGCCAGCAGTCGTCCCGGGACAGGTTACAATGAGCAGTTCTTC
CDR3aa: CASSRPGTGYNEQFF
j_gene: TRBJ2-1
abundance: few
d_gene: TRBD1
v_gene: TRBV7-2

CDR3nt: TGTGCCAGCAGTGTAACCGGGACAGGGGCTTACGAGCAGTACTTC
CDR3aa: CASSVTGTGAYEQYF
j_gene: TRBJ2-7
abundance: NA
d_gene: TRBD1
v_gene: TRBV25-1

CDR3nt: TGTGCCAGCAGTCCAAGTCCCTACAATGAGCAGTTCTTC
CDR3aa: CASSPSPYNEQFF
j_gene: TRBJ2-1
abundance: NA
d_gene: NA
v_gene: TRBV28

CDR3nt: TGTGCCAGCAGCTTACACAGGGGCACTGAAGCTTTCTTT
CDR3aa: CASSLHRGTEAFF
j_gene: TRBJ1-1
abundance: NA
d_gene: TRBD1
v_gene: TRBV11-1

CDR3nt: TGTGCCAGCAGTTTAGAGGCCGAGATTAGCAATCAGCCCCAGCATTTT
CDR3aa: CASSLEAEISNQPQHF
j_gene: TRBJ1-5
abundance: NA
d_gene: NA
v_gene: TRBV12-3/TRBV12-4

CDR3nt: TGTGACAGCAGCTCAGATACGCAGTATTTT
CDR3aa: CDSSSDTQYF
j_gene: TRBJ2-3
abundance: NA
d_gene: NA
v_gene: TRBV7-9

CDR3nt: TGTGCCACCAGCAAGAGGTTAAGTCACACAGATACGCAGTATTTT
CDR3aa: CATSKRLSHTDTQYF
j_gene: TRBJ2-3
abundance: many
d_gene: NA
v_gene: TRBV15

CDR3nt: TGCAGCGTTGGTGCCGGGACAGGGAATGGCTACACCTTC
CDR3aa: CSVGAGTGNGYTF
j_gene: TRBJ1-2
abundance: few
d_gene: TRBD1
v_gene: TRBV29-1

CDR3nt: TGTGCCAGCAGCTTTCAGGGTTATGAGCAGTTCTTC
CDR3aa: CASSFQGYEQFF
j_gene: TRBJ2-1
abundance: NA
d_gene: NA
v_gene: TRBV7-9

CDR3nt: TGCGCCAGCAGCCCGTTGACAGGGAAAAATGAAAAACTGTTTTTT
CDR3aa: CASSPLTGKNEKLFF
j_gene: TRBJ1-4
abundance: many
d_gene: TRBD1
v_gene: TRBV4-3

CDR3nt: TGTGCCATCAGTGAGTCAGGACAGTACTACAATGAGCAGTTCTTC
CDR3aa: CAISESGQYYNEQFF
j_gene: TRBJ2-1
abundance: NA
d_gene: NA
v_gene: TRBV10-3

CDR3nt: TGTGCCAGCAGTTTCAGAGGGTTCGGCAATCAGCCCCAGCATTTT
CDR3aa: CASSFRGFGNQPQHF
j_gene: TRBJ1-5
abundance: NA
d_gene: NA
v_gene: TRBV27

CDR3nt: TGTGCCAGCAGCGTTGCGACGGGGGGGAGCAATGAGCAGTTCTTC
CDR3aa: CASSVATGGSNEQFF
j_gene: TRBJ2-1
abundance: NA
d_gene: TRBD2
v_gene: TRBV9

CDR3nt: TGCGCCAGCAGCCAAGATCTCGGGACAGGGGACGCGGGACTGTTTTTT
CDR3aa: CASSQDLGTGDAGLFF
j_gene: TRBJ1-4
abundance: many
d_gene: TRBD1
v_gene: TRBV4-3

CDR3nt: TGTGCCAGCAGTGGACAGGGGGGATTAGACACCGGGGAGCTGTTTTTT
CDR3aa: CASSGQGGLDTGELFF
j_gene: TRBJ2-2
abundance: few
d_gene: TRBD1
v_gene: TRBV6-1

CDR3nt: TGCGCCAGCAGCCAAGTACTAGCGGGAGGGCGCCCCTCCTACAATGAGCAGTTCTTC
CDR3aa: CASSQVLAGGRPSYNEQFF
j_gene: TRBJ2-1
abundance: NA
d_gene: TRBD2
v_gene: TRBV4-3

CDR3nt: TGTGCCAGCAGGGTTACCGGGACAGGGAAGTATGGCTACACCTTC
CDR3aa: CASRVTGTGKYGYTF
j_gene: TRBJ1-2
abundance: many
d_gene: TRBD1
v_gene: TRBV6-1

CDR3nt: TGTGCCAGCAGCTTGACATCCGGGGGCCGCACCTACAATGAGCAGTTCTTC
CDR3aa: CASSLTSGGRTYNEQFF
j_gene: TRBJ2-1
abundance: NA
d_gene: NA
v_gene: TRBV5-5

CDR3nt: TGTGCCAGCAGCTTAGTAGCCCATCCCCAAGAGACCCAGTACTTC
CDR3aa: CASSLVAHPQETQYF
j_gene: TRBJ2-5
abundance: many
d_gene: NA
v_gene: TRBV7-6

CDR3nt: TGTGCCAGCCTACCCGGGGCCTTAAAGCCAAATGAAGCTTTCTTT
CDR3aa: CASLPGALKPNEAFF
j_gene: TRBJ1-1
abundance: NA
d_gene: NA
v_gene: TRBV7-8

CDR3nt: TGTGCCATCAGTCCCGGGACCTACAATGAGCAGTTCTTC
CDR3aa: CAISPGTYNEQFF
j_gene: TRBJ2-1
abundance: few
d_gene: NA
v_gene: TRBV10-3

CDR3nt: TGTGCCAGCAGCCAAGGGGGGGCCAAAAACATTCAGTACTTC
CDR3aa: CASSQGGAKNIQYF
j_gene: TRBJ2-4
abundance: many
d_gene: NA
v_gene: TRBV4-2

CDR3nt: TGCGCCAGCAGCCCGCCGGCAGGGATTCCCTACGAGCAGTACTTC
CDR3aa: CASSPPAGIPYEQYF
j_gene: TRBJ2-7
abundance: few
d_gene: NA
v_gene: TRBV5-1

CDR3nt: TGTGCCAGCAGTTATGGACGTTTGGGAGAGACCCAGTACTTC
CDR3aa: CASSYGRLGETQYF
j_gene: TRBJ2-5
abundance: few
d_gene: NA
v_gene: TRBV6-5

CDR3nt: TGTGCCAGCATCGCGCGGGGAGCTTTCCGGTTC
CDR3aa: CASIARGAFRF
j_gene: TRBJ2-1
abundance: few
d_gene: NA
v_gene: TRBV2

CDR3nt: TGCAGTGCTAGAGATGCGGCATATAGCAATCAGCCCCAGCATTTT
CDR3aa: CSARDAAYSNQPQHF
j_gene: TRBJ1-5
abundance: many
d_gene: NA
v_gene: TRBV20-1

CDR3nt: TGTGCCAGCAGCGTTGGACCCCCCGGAGCCAAAAACATTCAGTACTTC
CDR3aa: CASSVGPPGAKNIQYF
j_gene: TRBJ2-4
abundance: few
d_gene: NA
v_gene: TRBV9